This TCR beta chain was sequenced during a study of blood T cell repertoires in COVID-19. The protocol was immunoSEQ multiplex PCR, while the TCRdb copy is restricted to in-frame clones and leaves out a portion. The sample lists around 150,000 clones, approximately 92% occurring once. The CDR3 has 14 residues. The germline V gene has CDR1 MGHDK and CDR2 SYGVNS. Trimming shortened V by 3 bases and J by 6 bases, and 12 bases separated the two germline ends. What was sequenced was peripheral blood. This clonotype was sampled from a man aged 30 to 45 with COVID-19, enrolled during active disease. The V gene is TRBV25-1, the J gene TRBJ2-1; D may be TRBD1 (7 bases). CDR3 sequence (DNA): TGTGCCAGCAGTGATTACAGGGGAGGCAATGAGCAGTTCTTC. Translating gives CASSDYRGGNEQFF.